One and the same sample provided the 22 T cell receptor beta chains below, sequenced in a study of graft-versus-host responses after intestinal transplantation. The antigens of these receptors remain unknown. Assay used: immunoSEQ multiplex PCR; TCRdb lists only in-frame clones, some missing. This table has about 70,000 clones, approximately 94% appearing once. The specimen was unstimulated CD8+ T cells sorted from spleen or lymph node cells, collected before intestinal transplant. These receptors originate from a human donor who received an intestinal transplant.

This rearrangement joins TRBV19 to TRBJ2-3; 9 nucleotides line up with TRBD2. CDR3 length equals 15 residues. Unmatched junction bases numbered 6, after V lost 5 bases and J lost 3 bases. Germline CDR1 LNHDA, CDR2 SQIVND (reference sequence). The CDR3 bases are TGTGCCAGTAGTCGGGCGGGAGGGCCGACAGATACGCAGTATTTT. Translated, it gives CASSRAGGPTDTQYF.

This chain uses TRBV9 with TRBJ2-3; 9 bases map to TRBD2. J was trimmed by 6 bases and V by 2 bases; bases with no gene match: 10. CDR1 is SGDLS, CDR2 YYNGEE, per germline. CDR3 size: 16 residues. In DNA, the CDR3 is TGTGCCAGCAGCGTTTTCTCTAGCGGGGTCCAGGATACGCAGTATTTT. Its protein product is CASSVFSSGVQDTQYF. Full variable domain (missing parts from reference TRBV9 and TRBJ2-3): DSGVTQTPKHLITATGQRVTLRCSPRSGDLSVYWYQQSLDQGLQFLIQYYNGEERAKGNILERFSAQQFPDLHSELNLSSLELGDSALYFCASSVFSSGVQDTQYFGPGTRLTVL.

The CDR3 reads CASSPTRLGTDEQYF. The CDR3 DNA sequence: TGTGCCAGCAGCCCGACCCGGCTCGGGACGGACGAGCAGTACTTC. The gene calls are TRBV7-8 and TRBJ2-7; perhaps D is TRBD1 or TRBD2 (5 bases each). Germline V gene sequence: CDR1 SGHVS, CDR2 FQNEAQ. V shed 5 bases and J shed 5 bases, with 19 bases lying between them. This CDR3 region has 15 residues.

This clone has only one observation. The chain uses TRBV7-9 and TRBJ2-2; 7 positions match TRBD2. V lost 1 base and J lost 6; bases outside the gene matches: 8. Germline-derived CDR1 and CDR2 are SEHNR and FQNEAQ (reference sequence). This CDR3 comprises 16 residues. The CDR3 spells CASSLVTSPPAGELFF. DNA of the CDR3: TGTGCCAGCAGCTTAGTGACTAGCCCCCCGGCCGGGGAGCTGTTTTTT.

For this clone: Germline and junction disagree at one end, which may indicate a read error. V gene TRBV12-5 combines with J gene TRBJ1-2; a weak D match, TRBD1 (5 bases). This CDR3 has 16 amino acids. Germline CDR1 is LGHNT and CDR2 is FRNRAP. The CDR3 DNA follows: TGTGCTAGGGGTTTGGTACCAGGCAGGGCGGGCTATGGCTACACCTTC. Translating it yields CARGLVPGRAGYGYTF.

The CDR3 DNA reads as TGTGCCAGCAGTGAAGTGGGGGAGGCCGGGGAGCTGTTTTTT. The encoded protein is CASSEVGEAGELFF. The rearrangement links TRBV2 to TRBJ2-2; the D gene is possibly TRBD2 (6 bases). V was cut by 1 base and J by 6 bases, with 9 bases left in between. CDR1 and CDR2 (germline): SNHLY, FYNNEI. This CDR3 has 14 amino acids.

The gene calls are TRBV4-1 and TRBJ2-7; D unclear. The CDR3 sequence is 14 residues long. Germline CDR1 MGHRA, CDR2 YSYEKL. V lost 0 bases, J lost 3 bases, and 9 bases lay in between. The CDR3, as DNA: TGCGCCAGCAGCCAAGATGGCCGTCACTACGAGCAGTACTTC. It is translated as CASSQDGRHYEQYF.

V gene TRBV9 combines with J gene TRBJ2-7; 8 bases agree with TRBD2. This CDR3 has 14 amino acids. V was clipped by 0 bases and J by 5 bases; unmatched bases: 4. Looked up from germline, CDR1 is SGDLS and CDR2 is YYNGEE. The CDR3 spells CASSVVGTRDEQYF. In DNA form, the CDR3 reads TGTGCCAGCAGCGTAGTTGGGACTAGGGACGAGCAGTACTTC.

This chain connects TRBV6-5 to TRBJ2-1; TRBD2 aligns across 11 bases. The CDR3 spans 15 residues. The germline V gene has CDR1 MNHEY and CDR2 SVGAGI. After removal of 5 bases from V and 6 bases from J, the junction contained 6 bases not matched to a gene. CDR3 in DNA: TGTGCCAGCAGTGCCCTAGCGGGAGGCGGCAATGAGCAGTTCTTC. The encoded protein is CASSALAGGGNEQFF.

This clone was observed a handful of times. This chain connects TRBV10-1 to TRBJ1-1; D possibly corresponds to TRBD1 (5 bases). Trimming removed 4 bases at V and 5 bases at J, with 14 bases between. Germline CDR1 reads WNHNN; CDR2 reads SYGVQD (reference sequence). CDR3 length equals 14 residues. The CDR3 spells CASSAARELTEAFF. In nucleotides, the CDR3 is TGCGCCAGCAGTGCGGCCAGGGAATTGACTGAAGCTTTCTTT.

The J gene is TRBJ2-1, the V gene TRBV5-1; D is unclear. The CDR3 contains 16 residues. CDR1 and CDR2 (germline): SGHRS, YFSETQ. V was trimmed by 1 base and J by 0 bases, leaving 11 bases between them. Here the CDR3 reads CASSLKGLSSYNEQFF. CDR3 sequence (DNA): TGCGCCAGCAGCTTGAAGGGCCTTAGCTCCTACAATGAGCAGTTCTTC.

This rearrangement joins TRBV19 to TRBJ1-5; D is undetermined. The V gene lost 3 bases and the J gene lost 3 bases, with 12 bases spanning the gap. Germline CDR1 LNHDA, CDR2 SQIVND (reference sequence). The CDR3 loop spans 15 amino acids. This CDR3 reads CASSIGVVPNQPQHF. CDR3 sequence (DNA): TGTGCCAGTAGTATTGGAGTTGTACCCAATCAGCCCCAGCATTTT.

The J gene is TRBJ1-1, the V gene TRBV5-1; no clear D gene. V was clipped by 0 bases and J by 2 bases, with 14 bases between them. Looked up from germline, CDR1 is SGHRS and CDR2 is YFSETQ. This CDR3 is built from 16 residues. CDR3 amino acids: CASSLDFWELNTEAFF. The CDR3 DNA is TGCGCCAGCAGCTTGGATTTTTGGGAGCTAAACACTGAAGCTTTCTTT.

V usage is TRBV7-9 and J usage is TRBJ2-1; perhaps D is TRBD1 or TRBD2 (5 bases each). Germline CDR1 reads SEHNR; CDR2 reads FQNEAQ (reference sequence). This CDR3 is built from 13 residues. Trimming took off 3 bases at V and 5 bases at J, with 8 bases between the two ends. CDR3 region: CASSFGTDNEQFF. The CDR3 DNA reads as TGTGCCAGCAGCTTCGGGACGGACAATGAGCAGTTCTTC.

V usage is TRBV19 and J usage is TRBJ1-3; weak D call: TRBD1 (5 bases). CDR3 size: 15 residues. The germline CDR1 and CDR2 sequences are LNHDA and SQIVND (reference sequence). V gave up 6 bases and J gave up 0 bases, with 12 bases separating them. The CDR3: CASSRDRISGNTIYF. The DNA for the CDR3 is TGTGCCAGTAGCCGAGACAGAATCTCTGGAAACACCATATATTTT.

V usage is TRBV11-3 and J usage is TRBJ2-3; 8 positions match TRBD1. Germline V CDR1 and CDR2: SGHNT, YENEEA. V gave up 5 bases and J gave up 5 bases; unmatched junction bases: 3. This CDR3 has 13 amino acids. CDR3 amino acids: CASSPDREDTQYF. The CDR3 region has the DNA TGTGCCAGCAGCCCGGACAGGGAAGATACGCAGTATTTT. The full variable domain, rest sourced from reference TRBV11-3 and TRBJ2-3, is EAGVVQSPRYKIIEKKQPVAFWCNPISGHNTLYWYLQNLGQGPELLIRYENEEAVDDSQLPKDRFSAERLKGVDSTLKIQPAELGDSAVYLCASSPDREDTQYFGPGTRLTVL.

This clone was detected only once. J is TRBJ2-1 and V is TRBV21-1; whether TRBD1, the table's D call, matches the DNA was not checked. TRBV21-1 is marked as a pseudogene. This CDR3 region has 17 residues. CDR3 nucleotides: TGTGCCAGCAGCAAAGGTCGTTGGGGCGGTACTGGAGATGAGCAGTTCTTC. Amino acids: CASSKGRWGGTGDEQFF.

The chain recombines TRBV25-1 with TRBJ1-1, with TRBD1 identical over 11 bases. The germline V gene encodes CDR1 MGHDK and CDR2 SYGVNS. Trimming removed 8 bases from V and 6 bases from J; junction bases left unmatched: 5. The CDR3 is 13 amino acids. The CDR3 DNA sequence: TGTGCCAGCTGTCCGGGACAGGGGGCTGAAGCTTTCTTT. It codes for CASCPGQGAEAFF.

Concerning this clone itself: The sample contains more than one DNA sequence encoding this CDR3. This chain joins TRBV6-6 and TRBJ1-2; D may be TRBD1 (6 bases). Germline values: CDR1 MNHNY, CDR2 SVGAGI (reference sequence). The CDR3 is 15 residues long. Trimming removed 0 bases from V and 8 bases from J, with 16 bases in between. The CDR3 nucleotides read TGTGCCAGCAGTTACTCGAAAGGGGGTGTCGGGGGCTACACCTTC. Residues: CASSYSKGGVGGYTF.

The chain employs TRBV21-1 and TRBJ2-2. TRBV21-1 is a documented pseudogene. The CDR3 totals 12 residues. CDR3 DNA sequence: TGTGCCAGCAGCTATACCCCCGGGGAGCTGTTTTTT. Translated: CASSYTPGELFF.

The CDR3 here is CASSSNPLAGASYNEQFF. The CDR3 nucleotides read TGTGCCAGCAGTTCAAACCCACTAGCGGGAGCGTCCTACAATGAGCAGTTCTTC. J is TRBJ2-1 and V is TRBV27; TRBD2 matches 11 bases. V shed 4 bases and J 1 base; nucleotides not matched to a gene: 9. Germline CDR1 MNHEY, CDR2 SMNVEV (reference sequence). The CDR3 spans 18 residues.

This chain joins TRBV5-1 and TRBJ1-1; D may be TRBD1 (5 bases). Germline lookup yields CDR1 SGHRS and CDR2 YFSETQ. This CDR3 is built from 15 residues. V shed 0 bases and J shed 7 bases, with 16 bases lying between them. For the CDR3, the DNA is TGCGCCAGCAGCTTGGGGGTCAGGGATTCCCTTGAAGCTTTCTTT. It specifies CASSLGVRDSLEAFF.